This T cell receptor (beta chain) came from a study of cytomegalovirus exposure and HLA in healthy donors. Regarding the study as a whole: According to a later analysis, TCR clusters from the first cohort tended to co-occur in the roughly 110 validation repertoires. Researchers counted approximately 160 TCR beta chains as cytomegalovirus-associated. TCR sequences were mostly rare, though some public TCRs occurred in many donors.

Sequenced by immunoSEQ multiplex PCR; TCRdb stores in-frame clones only, minus some. The sample includes 170,000 or so clones, around 84% of them seen just once. As concerns this clone: Its specificity is not known.

Germline V gene lookup returns CDR1 SGHTA and CDR2 FQGNSA. V was shortened by 2 bases and J by 7 bases, with 9 bases between the two germline ends. CDR3 length: 12 residues. The sample taken for sequencing was PBMCs. The genes are TRBV7-2 and TRBJ2-7; D not resolved. The receptor was isolated from a man aged 18 to 30 in good health and CMV-seropositive. CDR3 sequence: CASSLLAGEQYF. The DNA of the CDR3 is TGTGCCAGCAGCTTATTAGCTGGGGAGCAGTACTTC.